This T cell receptor (beta chain) came from a study of beta chain features in type 1 diabetes. Study-level information: Taken together, all samples contributed 90 million to 140 million examined sorted cells.

Trimming left V 4 bases short and J 9 bases short, with 16 bases between. The CDR3 spans 13 residues. The V gene's germline CDR1 is SQVTM and CDR2 ANQGSEA. Findings of the study overall: Patients with type 1 diabetes carried fewer insertions and had more deletions at their VDJ junctions. Researchers caution that PCR might favor shorter templates, equally among patients and controls. In every one of the four CD4+ subsets, TCRB CDR3s were moderately but significantly shorter in Type 1 diabetes patients.

Every donor provided one heparinised blood draw, which averaged about 116 mL. A remark on this clone: Its target is not known.

Of the isolated RNA, all was reverse transcribed, and so the sequenced material was expressed TCRB transcripts. The assay was immunoSEQ multiplex PCR, and TCRdb's table has in-frame clones only and misses some. The table records fewer than 300,000 clones, roughly 21% of them present only once. V usage is TRBV29-1 and J usage is TRBJ2-1; D remains unclear. The receptor comes from a woman between 35 and 50 years old with type 1 diabetes. The specimen sequenced was naive CD4+ T cells from blood. The DNA for the CDR3 is TGCAGCGTTGCCCAACGCCTCGAGGTTGAGCAGTTCTTC. It yields the protein CSVAQRLEVEQFF.